The entry below describes one TCR beta chain. Its cognate antigen is unknown. The sample originates from a study of T cell responses to AZD1222 COVID-19 vaccine. General study results and limits: Donors were largely white British and mainly female; clonal diversity was possibly underestimated.

TCRdb keeps only in-frame clones here, not all; method: immunoSEQ multiplex PCR. The top ten clones hold approximately 4% of a sample with roughly 190,000 clones, 90% to 95% of them seen once. The starting material was peripheral blood, obtained 28 days after the second dose of the MenACWY control vaccine. This TCR derives from an adult who received the MenACWY meningococcal vaccine as a control.

CDR3 in DNA: TGTGCCAGCGCGTACGGGCGGGTCTACGAGCAGTACTTC. This codes for CASAYGRVYEQYF. This chain connects TRBV11-3 to TRBJ2-7, with D maybe TRBD2 (5 bases). Between the trimmed V and J ends, which lost 8 bases and 3 bases, there was a span of 14 bases. The length of the CDR3 is 13 residues. Germline CDR1 and CDR2: SGHNT and YENEEA.